This T cell receptor beta chain was recorded in a study of Ad26.COV2.S vaccination and SARS-CoV-2 variants. Study information: Recipients of Ad26.COV2.S got it intramuscularly, once or twice 56 days apart.

Study results and limitations: After vaccination, reports described spike-specific CD8+ and CD4+ T cell responses as showing substantial breadth. An underestimation of total T cell responses may have resulted from the TCR breadth and depth analyses. For non-spike TCRs, breadth in vaccine recipients resembled that in placebo recipients.

The treatment here: some 19 received Ad26.COV2.S at low or high dose, single or two shots; 5 received placebo; per-sample allocation not given. Material that was analyzed had been drawn on day 63 after the first vaccine or placebo injection. The repertoire was sequenced with immunoSEQ multiplex PCR; TCRdb's copy has only in-frame clones and lacks some. The sample holds about 320,000 clones; 85% to 90% are singletons and the top ten take 1.5% to 2.5%. With respect to this clone: Its antigen is not identified.

This specimen was peripheral blood, taken in a trial of Ad26.COV2.S vaccine versus placebo. The TCR comes from a person aged 18-65 years who received the Ad26.COV2.S COVID-19 vaccine or a placebo.

CDR3 coding DNA: TGTGCCAGCAGCTCAATCAGGACTAGCGCGAAGACCCAGTACTTC. Translated, it gives CASSSIRTSAKTQYF. V gene TRBV7-2 combines with J gene TRBJ2-5; 9 nucleotides line up with TRBD2. Germline V gene data show CDR1 as SGHTA and CDR2 as FQGNSA. V shed 4 bases, J shed 6 bases, and the junction held 9 bases outside the gene matches. CDR3 length equals 15 residues. Using reference TRBV7-2 and TRBJ2-5 for the parts outside the CDR3, the full variable domain is GAGVSQSPSNKVTEKGKDVELRCDPISGHTALYWYRQSLGQGLEFLIYFQGNSAPDKSGLPSDRFSAERTGGSVSTLTIQRTQQEDSAVYLCASSSIRTSAKTQYFGPGTRLLVL.